This passage covers 21 T cell receptor beta chains from one sample sequenced in a study of cytomegalovirus exposure and HLA in healthy donors. Amplification used 60 Vbeta primers and 13 Jbeta primers. Sequencing used immunoSEQ multiplex PCR; TCRdb keeps in-frame clones, though not all of them. The sample consists of about 160,000 clones, roughly 83% of them appearing once. Sequencing was performed on PBMCs. The receptors originated from a young man in good health and CMV-seronegative.

The V and J genes are TRBV19 and TRBJ1-1, with 8 bases fitting TRBD1. CDR3 length equals 14 residues. With V trimmed by 4 bases and J by 6 bases, 7 bases remained unmatched. Germline-derived CDR1 and CDR2 are LNHDA and SQIVND (reference sequence). In nucleotides, the CDR3 is TGTGCCAGTAGTAAACAGGGGGAGTTGGCTGAAGCTTTCTTT. Protein product: CASSKQGELAEAFF.

This rearrangement joins TRBV4-3 to TRBJ2-3; 12 positions match TRBD2. The CDR3 covers 18 residues. Trimming removed 2 bases from V and 0 bases from J; junction bases left unmatched: 6. Germline V gene lookup returns CDR1 LGHNA and CDR2 YSLEER. The CDR3 loop is CASSQSGLAGASTDTQYF. The CDR3 DNA is TGCGCCAGCAGCCAATCGGGACTAGCGGGTGCTAGCACAGATACGCAGTATTTT.

V usage is TRBV7-6 and J usage is TRBJ1-4; possibly TRBD1 for D (5 bases). V was trimmed by 1 base and J by 4 bases, leaving 16 bases between them. Germline assignment: CDR1 SGHVS and CDR2 FNYEAQ. The CDR3 spans 17 residues. Here the CDR3 DNA reads TGTGCCAGCAGCTTAGGGACGGAGGGGCCGGGTAATGAAAAACTGTTTTTT. Translated: CASSLGTEGPGNEKLFF.

The rearrangement uses TRBV29-1 and TRBJ1-1, with 7 bases fitting TRBD1. Germline loops: CDR1 SQVTM, CDR2 ANQGSEA. J was trimmed by 0 bases and V by 6 bases; bases with no gene match: 4. This CDR3 has 13 residues. CDR3 bases: TGCAGCGTGACAGGGCACATGAACACTGAAGCTTTCTTT. Its protein is CSVTGHMNTEAFF.

The V call is TRBV29-1, the J call TRBJ1-2; 8 nucleotides agree with TRBD1. This CDR3 is built from 13 residues. With 5 bases clipped from V and 7 bases from J, the junction kept 9 bases outside the gene matches. CDR1 and CDR2 (germline): SQVTM, ANQGSEA. In nucleotides, the CDR3 is TGCAGCGTTACAGGGGGAATTGTCGGTGGCTACACCTTC. Translation: CSVTGGIVGGYTF.

The genes are TRBV15 and TRBJ2-4; TRBD2 matches at 7 bases. There are 14 residues in the CDR3. Per the germline V gene, CDR1 is LNHNV and CDR2 is YYDKDF (reference sequence). With V trimmed by 4 bases and J by 11 bases, 11 bases remained unmatched. The CDR3 region has the DNA TGTGCCACCAGCAATGGGAGGGACCTGATCTTTCAGTACTTC. Amino acid sequence: CATSNGRDLIFQYF.

V and J are TRBV5-1 and TRBJ2-7; D is ambiguous. This CDR3 is 13 amino acids long. The germline V gene encodes CDR1 SGHRS and CDR2 YFSETQ. Trimming removed 0 bases from V and 3 bases from J, with 7 bases in between. Here the CDR3 DNA reads TGCGCCAGCAGCTTGGGACTGGACTACGAGCAGTACTTC. This sequence encodes CASSLGLDYEQYF.

V gene TRBV4-1 combines with J gene TRBJ1-4, with unresolved D. Trimming removed 3 bases from V and 5 bases from J, with 10 bases in between. Germline-derived CDR1 and CDR2 are MGHRA and YSYEKL. This CDR3 has 14 amino acids. The CDR3 loop is CASSHRTGNEKLFF. The CDR3 DNA reads TGCGCCAGCAGCCACCGGACGGGGAATGAAAAACTGTTTTTT.

The CDR3 DNA sequence: TGCGCCAGCAGCCAAGGGCAAAGCGGGAGTATTAAAGAGACCCAGTACTTC. It codes for CASSQGQSGSIKETQYF. The chain links TRBV4-3 to TRBJ2-5; 8 bases match TRBD2. Looked up from germline, CDR1 is LGHNA and CDR2 is YSLEER. The trim removed 1 base at V and 3 bases at J, leaving 10 bases unmatched. The CDR3 covers 17 residues.

The chain is built from TRBV5-1 and TRBJ2-4; the D gene is possibly TRBD1 (5 bases). Germline V CDR1 and CDR2: SGHRS, YFSETQ. V was clipped by 2 bases and J by 1 base, with 7 bases between them. CDR3 length equals 14 residues. The CDR3 reads CASSLKGAKNIQYF. CDR3 nucleotides: TGCGCCAGCAGCTTAAAGGGGGCCAAAAACATTCAGTACTTC.

The chain combines TRBV6-6 with TRBJ2-5; TRBD2 might be the D (6 bases). V lost 0 bases, J lost 2 bases, and 7 bases lay in between. The CDR3 extends over 14 amino acids. Germline CDR1 MNHNY, CDR2 SVGAGI (reference sequence). CDR3 sequence: CASSYSEGQETQYF. The CDR3 region has the DNA TGTGCCAGCAGTTACTCGGAGGGACAAGAGACCCAGTACTTC.

The rearrangement uses TRBV2 and TRBJ2-3; 7 nucleotides align to TRBD2. Per germline, CDR1 SNHLY and CDR2 FYNNEI. V shed 8 bases, J shed 4 bases, and the junction held 9 bases outside the gene matches. The length of the CDR3 is 14 residues. The chain's CDR3 is CASGRGPASDTQYF. The CDR3 bases are TGTGCCAGCGGGAGGGGACCTGCTTCAGATACGCAGTATTTT.

This clone was counted only a few times. The chain uses TRBV7-9 and TRBJ2-2, with D unclear. The V and J ends lost 3 bases and 3 bases respectively, with 20 bases between them. This CDR3 has 18 amino acids. Germline-derived CDR1 and CDR2 are SEHNR and FQNEAQ (reference sequence). CDR3 loop: CASSFLSLRDTYTGELFF. The CDR3 DNA is TGTGCCAGCAGCTTTCTTTCCCTCCGAGACACCTACACCGGGGAGCTGTTTTTT.

The gene calls are TRBV6-5 and TRBJ1-1, with unresolved D. Trimming cost V 0 bases and J 0 bases, with 8 bases left between them. Germline V gives CDR1 MNHEY, CDR2 SVGAGI. CDR3 length equals 15 residues. The CDR3 bases are TGTGCCAGCAGTTACTCATGGGCAGTGAACACTGAAGCTTTCTTT. Translated: CASSYSWAVNTEAFF.

V usage is TRBV28 and J usage is TRBJ2-3; TRBD1 might be the D (6 bases). Trimming shortened V by 3 bases and J by 2 bases, and 9 bases separated the two germline ends. Germline V gene data show CDR1 as MDHEN and CDR2 as SYDVKM. The CDR3 covers 14 residues. The CDR3 region is CASSLDRITDTQYF. The CDR3 bases are TGTGCCAGCAGTTTGGACAGAATCACAGATACGCAGTATTTT.

The chain employs TRBV18 and TRBJ2-2; TRBD1 agrees at 7 bases. The V gene's germline CDR1 is KGHSH and CDR2 LQKENI. J gave up 2 bases and V 4 bases, and 1 base lay outside the gene matches. CDR3 length: 14 amino acids. The CDR3 spells CASSRDSNTGELFF. CDR3 coding DNA: TGTGCCAGCTCACGGGACAGCAACACCGGGGAGCTGTTTTTT.

V is TRBV21-1 and J is TRBJ1-2; the table calls TRBD1, which could not be checked here. TRBV21-1 is annotated as a pseudogene. CDR3 length: 14 amino acids. The CDR3: CASSQGQDHYGYTF. CDR3 DNA: TGTGCCAGCAGCCAGGGACAGGATCACTATGGCTACACCTTC.

This clone occurred once. This chain connects TRBV18 to TRBJ2-7; 12 bases agree with TRBD2. Per the germline V gene, CDR1 is KGHSH and CDR2 is LQKENI. The CDR3 contains 15 residues. The J segment lost 5 bases and the V segment lost 4 bases, leaving 6 bases of the junction unmatched. This CDR3 reads CASSRKGLAGDEQYF. DNA of the CDR3: TGTGCCAGCTCACGTAAGGGACTAGCGGGCGACGAGCAGTACTTC.

In this sample, this clone turned up a few times. The gene calls are TRBV29-1 and TRBJ2-7; 7 nucleotides align to TRBD2. The junction had 7 bases not matched to a gene; V was cut back by 4 bases and J by 7 bases. The CDR3 runs 12 residues. Per the germline V gene, CDR1 is SQVTM and CDR2 is ANQGSEA. CDR3 amino acids: CSVVYPGGEQYF. The CDR3 DNA sequence: TGCAGCGTTGTTTATCCGGGGGGTGAGCAGTACTTC.

J is TRBJ2-1 and V is TRBV7-3; 7 bases are shared with TRBD2. This CDR3 spans 15 amino acids. Germline values: CDR1 SGHTA, CDR2 FQGTGA. Trimming cost V 3 bases and J 6 bases; bases outside gene matches: 8. The CDR3 loop is CASSFIPSGLNEQFF. In DNA form, the CDR3 reads TGTGCCAGCAGCTTTATTCCTAGCGGACTCAATGAGCAGTTCTTC.

J is TRBJ2-7 and V is TRBV7-3, with 8 bases matching TRBD1. The CDR3 covers 14 residues. V shed 5 bases and J 2 bases; nucleotides not matched to a gene: 5. Germline assignment: CDR1 SGHTA and CDR2 FQGTGA. The CDR3 sequence is CASSIGQGPYEQYF. Here the CDR3 DNA reads TGTGCCAGCAGCATCGGACAGGGACCCTACGAGCAGTACTTC.